This TCR beta chain is drawn from a study of blood T cell repertoires in COVID-19. Study at large: Samples of COVID-19 (acute and convalescent) were obtained from the United States, Italy and Spain. Sources were T cells, B-cell-depleted T cells, or PBMCs; the material itself was cDNA or gDNA.

Study processing details: Quantification of nucleated cells was approximated via reference gene primer amplification. TCRdb's copy holds only in-frame clones and misses some; the assay was immunoSEQ multiplex PCR. The D gene and trimming were derived from the DNA, and the V and J assignments and clone size from that table. The sample consists of about 260,000 clones, more than 75% of them appearing once. The germline gives CDR1 GTSNPN, CDR2 SVGIG (reference sequence). V lost 3 bases and J lost 5, with 10 bases in between. This CDR3 is built from 12 residues. Sequencing used peripheral blood. V is TRBV30 and J is TRBJ1-2; the D gene is possibly TRBD1 (6 bases). The TCR sequence derives from a woman between 40 and 50 years old who had recovered from COVID-19. The CDR3 sequence is CAWSEGEYGYTF. For the CDR3, the DNA is TGTGCCTGGAGCGAGGGGGAATATGGCTACACCTTC.